One sample yielded the 14 T cell receptor beta chains listed below, sequenced in a study of blood T cells in healthy people across ages. Using a J-beta primer mix together with a sample-barcoded 5' primer, a second PCR was run for about 7 to 12 cycles. TCRdb re-analysed the 5' RACE reads in MiXCR, keeping a single row per CDR3 protein. The table lists more than 750,000 distinct CDR3 sequences, just under 30% of them singletons. These data were also reused for a study on T cells of mothers and their children.

Sequencing used blood. Receptor source: a woman aged 40-49 years in good health.

The genes are TRBV20-1 and TRBJ2-1; perhaps TRBD2 as D (6 bases). This CDR3 is 13 amino acids long. V lost 7 bases and J 0 bases, leaving 10 bases between the germline ends. The V gene's germline CDR1 is DFQATT and CDR2 SNEGSKA (reference sequence). CDR3 bases: TGCAGTGTTCGCGGGGTCTCCTACAATGAGCAGTTCTTC. This codes for CSVRGVSYNEQFF.

There are a few counts of this clonotype. CDR3 region: CASSELAGASDTQYF. For the CDR3, the DNA is TGTGCCAGCAGTGAACTAGCGGGGGCCTCAGATACGCAGTATTTT. The chain uses TRBV6-4 and TRBJ2-3, with TRBD2 matching over 11 bases. V gave up 3 bases and J gave up 4 bases; unmatched junction bases: 3. The CDR3 has 15 residues. Germline V gives CDR1 MRHNA, CDR2 SNTAGT.

This clonotype was seen only once. This chain links TRBV30 with TRBJ2-7; tentative D call: TRBD1 (6 bases). The V and J ends lost 3 bases and 4 bases respectively, with 13 bases between them. The CDR3 is 13 residues long. Germline V lookup: CDR1 GTSNPN, CDR2 SVGIG (reference sequence). The CDR3 is CAWSDTGFYEQYF. Here the CDR3 DNA reads TGTGCCTGGAGCGATACAGGGTTTTACGAGCAGTACTTC.

This clonotype was counted only a few times. The rearrangement uses TRBV6-5 and TRBJ1-2; D perhaps matches TRBD1 (5 bases). The CDR3 runs to 13 residues. Germline CDR1 and CDR2: MNHEY and SVGAGI. Deletions cut 0 bases from V and 9 bases from J, with 11 bases between. The DNA of the CDR3 is TGTGCCAGCAGTTACTCAGGCACAGGAAGCTACACCTTC. It specifies CASSYSGTGSYTF.

The CDR3 DNA is TGTGCCAGCAGCTTACCGGACGCTACCGGGGAGCTGTTTTTT. This encodes CASSLPDATGELFF. The chain recombines TRBV7-9 with TRBJ2-2; D gene unclear. The CDR3 totals 14 residues. V shed 2 bases and J shed 5 bases, with 9 bases lying between them. Germline CDR1 SEHNR, CDR2 FQNEAQ (reference sequence).

This clonotype has a handful of counts. The chain combines TRBV15 with TRBJ1-5; TRBD1 might be the D (6 bases). Germline assignment: CDR1 LNHNV and CDR2 YYDKDF (reference sequence). Trimming took off 1 base at V and 1 base at J, with 8 bases between the two ends. This CDR3 region has 15 residues. The CDR3 reads CATSRGGQSNQPQHF. DNA of the CDR3: TGTGCCACCAGCAGAGGCGGACAGAGCAATCAGCCCCAGCATTTT.

Only a few counts were recorded for this clonotype. The chain uses TRBV20-1 and TRBJ2-4; D might be TRBD1 (5 bases). This CDR3 has 15 amino acids. With 2 bases removed from V and 1 base from J, the gap between germline ends came to 12 bases. Germline-derived CDR1 and CDR2 are DFQATT and SNEGSKA (reference sequence). The CDR3 is CSARPRAGAKNIQYF. The CDR3 DNA follows: TGCAGTGCTAGACCCAGGGCAGGGGCCAAAAACATTCAGTACTTC.

This clonotype was observed at least ten times. The chain carries TRBV4-2 and TRBJ2-3, with 8 bases fitting TRBD2. CDR1 is LGHNA, CDR2 YNFKEQ, per germline. After removal of 4 bases from V and 3 bases from J, the junction contained 15 bases not matched to a gene. This CDR3 contains 18 residues. Here the CDR3 reads CASSRGQGAGEMTDTQYF. The CDR3 DNA reads as TGTGCCAGCAGCCGCGGCCAGGGAGCGGGGGAAATGACAGATACGCAGTATTTT.

This clonotype was seen a few times. The V gene is TRBV28, the J gene TRBJ2-2; D remains unclear. The V gene lost 7 bases and the J gene lost 1 base, with 13 bases spanning the gap. The CDR3 has 15 amino acids. Germline CDR1 MDHEN, CDR2 SYDVKM. The CDR3 DNA follows: TGTGCCAGCACCCCGAAGACGATGAACACCGGGGAGCTGTTTTTT. Its protein product is CASTPKTMNTGELFF.

This chain connects TRBV6-5 to TRBJ2-3, with D tentatively TRBD1 (6 bases). Germline CDR1 and CDR2: MNHEY and SVGAGI. The V and J ends lost 6 bases and 1 base respectively, with 17 bases between them. This CDR3 region has 16 residues. CDR3 sequence (DNA): TGTGCCAGCAGGCGACGTCCAGGGGCTGGCACAGATACGCAGTATTTT. Its translation: CASRRRPGAGTDTQYF.

This clonotype was counted many times. This chain connects TRBV6-2 or TRBV6-3 to TRBJ2-7; TRBD1 or TRBD2 may be the D gene (6 bases each). The V end lost 2 bases, the J end lost 3 bases, and 14 bases lay between the germline ends. In germline, CDR1 is MNHEY, CDR2 SVGEGT. CDR3 length equals 15 residues. The CDR3 bases are TGTGCCAGCAGTTACCCCATCGGGGGCAACTACGAGCAGTACTTC. This gives the protein CASSYPIGGNYEQYF.

This clonotype appeared a few times. The chain carries TRBV12-3 or TRBV12-4 and TRBJ2-1, with 7 bases lining up with TRBD1. This CDR3 region has 15 residues. V lost 4 bases and J lost 4; bases outside the gene matches: 7. CDR3 protein: CASSSTGNFYNEQFF. DNA for the CDR3: TGTGCCAGCAGTTCGACAGGGAACTTTTACAATGAGCAGTTCTTC.

In its sample, this clonotype was seen once. The chain has TRBV2 and TRBJ2-3; TRBD1 is a possible D gene (6 bases). V was cut by 11 bases and J by 1 base, with 10 bases left in between. CDR1 and CDR2 (germline): SNHLY, FYNNEI. The CDR3 runs to 12 residues. This CDR3 reads CAGKGGTDTQYF. The CDR3 DNA is TGTGCCGGCAAGGGGGGCACAGATACGCAGTATTTT.

There are a few counts of this clonotype. The chain employs TRBV7-6 and TRBJ2-1; no clear D. V was shortened by 3 bases and J by 7 bases, with 10 bases between the two germline ends. From germline, CDR1 is SGHVS and CDR2 FNYEAQ. The CDR3 runs to 13 residues. The CDR3 loop is CASSFSPANEQFF. The CDR3 nucleotides are TGTGCCAGCAGCTTTAGCCCGGCGAATGAGCAGTTCTTC. Full variable domain (rest looked up from reference TRBV7-6 and TRBJ2-1): GAGVSQSPRYKVTKRGQDVALRCDPISGHVSLYWYRQALGQGPEFLTYFNYEAQQDKSGLPNDRFSAERPEGSISTLTIQRTEQRDSAMYRCASSFSPANEQFFGPGTRLTVL.